Each of the 25 T cell receptor beta chains below was sequenced from the same sample in a study of OX40 agonist ivuxolimab in advanced cancers. TCRdb's table, derived via immunoSEQ multiplex PCR, lists solely in-frame clones and lacks some. The profile shows fewer than 40,000 clones, 65% to 90% of them singletons. The specimen comprised CD4+ or CD8+ T cells sorted from blood, sampled in a trial of the OX40 agonist ivuxolimab. These receptors were collected from an adult with an advanced solid tumor such as melanoma, head and neck, liver or kidney cancer.

This sequence joins TRBV12-5 and TRBJ2-1; 10 bases line up with TRBD1. The V gene's germline CDR1 is LGHNT and CDR2 FRNRAP. The CDR3 has 20 amino acids. Losses at the gene ends were 1 base for V and 7 bases for J; bases not matched to a gene: 19. The CDR3 DNA is TGTGCTAGTGGTTTGGGAGGGACAGGGGCGAACCCTAGACTAGCAAATGAGCAGTTCTTC. Residues: CASGLGGTGANPRLANEQFF.

A few counts support this clone. This chain uses TRBV19 with TRBJ1-1; D possibly corresponds to TRBD1 (5 bases). Germline V lookup: CDR1 LNHDA, CDR2 SQIVND (reference sequence). V lost 1 base to trimming and J lost 4 bases, with 13 bases between them. The CDR3 is 15 amino acids. This CDR3 reads CASSIVGGGGTEAFF. DNA of the CDR3: TGTGCCAGTAGTATAGTCGGGGGGGGAGGCACTGAAGCTTTCTTT.

This sequence joins TRBV28 and TRBJ2-1; TRBD2 matches at 7 bases. Per germline, CDR1 MDHEN and CDR2 SYDVKM. V lost 9 bases to trimming and J lost 1 base; unmatched junction nucleotides: 6. This CDR3 is built from 14 residues. CDR3 sequence reads: CASGRARSYNEQFF. CDR3 in DNA: TGTGCCAGTGGGAGGGCCCGATCCTACAATGAGCAGTTCTTC.

The chain links TRBV7-7 to TRBJ2-1, with D perhaps TRBD1 (6 bases). The CDR3 is made up of 15 amino acids. V shed 1 base and J shed 6 bases, with 13 bases lying between them. CDR1 is SSHAT, CDR2 FNYEAQ, per germline (reference sequence). CDR3 region: CASSLVQTGINEQFF. DNA for the CDR3: TGTGCCAGCAGCTTAGTCCAGACAGGAATCAATGAGCAGTTCTTC.

This chain joins TRBV21-1 and TRBJ2-7; TRBD2, the D gene given by the table, was not confirmed from the DNA. TRBV21-1 is noted as a pseudogene. CDR3 size: 14 residues. CDR3 region: CASNSRLAVDEQYF. CDR3 DNA: TGTGCCAGCAACAGTCGGCTAGCGGTCGACGAGCAGTACTTC.

V usage is TRBV27 and J usage is TRBJ2-7; tentative D call: TRBD2 (5 bases). Per the germline V gene, CDR1 is MNHEY and CDR2 is SMNVEV (reference sequence). The V end was cut by 3 bases, the J end by 7 bases, with 13 bases between. The CDR3 loop spans 13 amino acids. This CDR3 is CASSFEGVGEQYF. The CDR3 nucleotides read TGTGCCAGCAGTTTCGAGGGCGTGGGTGAGCAGTACTTC.

The CDR3 sequence: CASSFRGDNNQPQHF. In DNA, the CDR3 is TGTGCCAGCAGTTTCCGAGGGGACAACAATCAGCCCCAGCATTTT. The V call is TRBV27, the J call TRBJ1-5, with D maybe TRBD1 (6 bases). The germline V and J ends were trimmed by 3 bases and 3 bases, with 12 bases remaining between them. The CDR3 is 15 residues long. CDR1 is MNHEY and CDR2 is SMNVEV in the germline V gene (reference sequence).

V and J are TRBV27 and TRBJ2-7, with 9 bases lining up with TRBD1. Germline V gene lookup returns CDR1 MNHEY and CDR2 SMNVEV (reference sequence). With 4 bases clipped from V and 3 bases from J, the junction kept 7 bases outside the gene matches. The CDR3 covers 15 residues. CDR3: CASSSTGTGLYEQYF. CDR3 DNA sequence: TGTGCCAGCAGTTCGACCGGGACAGGGCTCTACGAGCAGTACTTC.

The rearrangement links TRBV13 to TRBJ2-5; 7 bases agree with TRBD2. V dropped 4 bases and J dropped 7; count of bases not matched to a gene: 6. The CDR3 has 13 residues. The V gene's germline CDR1 is PRHDT and CDR2 FYEKMQ (reference sequence). CDR3 in DNA: TGTGCCAGCAGCTGGGAGGGGTCCAGGACCCAGTACTTC. Its protein is CASSWEGSRTQYF.

This chain links TRBV5-1 with TRBJ2-3, with 7 bases fitting TRBD1. This CDR3 spans 15 amino acids. V lost 4 bases, J lost 0 bases, and 5 bases stayed unmatched. Looked up from germline, CDR1 is SGHRS and CDR2 is YFSETQ. In DNA, the CDR3 is TGCGCCAGCAGCCCCGGGACAGCTAGCACAGATACGCAGTATTTT. Its protein product is CASSPGTASTDTQYF.

This clone has a single count. The V and J genes are TRBV5-4 and TRBJ2-7; TRBD2 is a possible D gene (5 bases). The germline V and J ends were trimmed by 5 bases and 4 bases, with 13 bases remaining between them. The CDR3 has 13 residues. Germline lookup yields CDR1 SGHNT and CDR2 YYREEE (reference sequence). The CDR3 bases are TGTGCCAGCAGTCTAGCATCCTCATACGAGCAGTACTTC. Amino acids: CASSLASSYEQYF.

In DNA form, the CDR3 reads TGCGCCAGCAGCCAAGTCTGGGATCCCACAGATACGCAGTATTTT. Protein product: CASSQVWDPTDTQYF. The chain carries TRBV4-1 and TRBJ2-3; D is unclear. V lost 1 base and J 2 bases, leaving 10 bases between the germline ends. Germline values: CDR1 MGHRA, CDR2 YSYEKL. The CDR3 consists of 15 residues.

The chain carries TRBV19 and TRBJ2-2; 10 bases match TRBD2. The ends lost 0 bases at V and 2 bases at J; junction bases unmatched: 6. CDR1 and CDR2 from the germline V gene are LNHDA and SQIVND (reference sequence). The CDR3 consists of 18 residues. The CDR3 region has the DNA TGTGCCAGTAGTATAGACTTCGCTAGCGGGAGCAACACCGGGGAGCTGTTTTTT. Amino acid sequence: CASSIDFASGSNTGELFF. Looking up the rest from reference TRBV19 and TRBJ2-2 gives the full variable domain: DGGITQSPKYLFRKEGQNVTLSCEQNLNHDAMYWYRQDPGQGLRLIYYSQIVNDFQKGDIAEGYSVSREKKESFPLTVTSAQKNPTAFYLCASSIDFASGSNTGELFFGEGSRLTVL.

V usage is TRBV6-6 and J usage is TRBJ1-2; D remains unclear. Germline V lookup: CDR1 MNHNY, CDR2 SVGAGI (reference sequence). This CDR3 region has 10 residues. The V end lost 6 bases, the J end lost 8 bases, and 7 bases lay between the germline ends. CDR3 DNA: TGTGCCAGCAGGGGAGGGGGCTACACCTTC. It encodes CASRGGGYTF.

This clone was seen only a few times. The rearrangement uses TRBV9 and TRBJ1-1; D remains unclear. From germline, CDR1 is SGDLS and CDR2 YYNGEE. V lost 2 bases and J lost 0, with 11 bases in between. The CDR3 consists of 15 residues. The CDR3 region is CASSVGGKMNTEAFF. DNA of the CDR3: TGTGCCAGCAGCGTCGGTGGAAAGATGAACACTGAAGCTTTCTTT.

The V call is TRBV5-1, the J call TRBJ2-2; 9 bases are a match to TRBD1. The CDR3 length is 14 residues. The ends lost 9 bases at V and 5 bases at J; junction bases unmatched: 8. Germline CDR1 is SGHRS and CDR2 is YFSETQ. DNA of the CDR3: TGCGCCACCAGGGGACAGGGCGAAACCGGGGAGCTGTTTTTT. Translated, it gives CATRGQGETGELFF.

This clone was counted only a few times. The chain employs TRBV29-1 and TRBJ2-7; 11 bases line up with TRBD2. The J segment lost 1 base and the V segment lost 2 bases, leaving 4 bases of the junction unmatched. The germline CDR1 and CDR2 sequences are SQVTM and ANQGSEA. This CDR3 is 15 amino acids long. The CDR3 sequence: CSVEFGTSGSYEQYF. For the CDR3, the DNA is TGCAGCGTTGAATTTGGGACTAGCGGTTCCTACGAGCAGTACTTC.

The rearrangement joins TRBV27 to TRBJ2-5; 9 nucleotides line up with TRBD2. The germline gives CDR1 MNHEY, CDR2 SMNVEV (reference sequence). This CDR3 has 15 amino acids. After removal of 0 bases from V and 4 bases from J, the junction contained 3 bases not matched to a gene. DNA of the CDR3: TGTGCCAGCAGTTTATCCGGCGGGAGGGCAGAGACCCAGTACTTC. Translation gives CASSLSGGRAETQYF.

The count of this clone is one. The chain is built from TRBV5-6 and TRBJ2-7, with D perhaps TRBD1 or TRBD2 (5 bases each). Germline V lookup: CDR1 SGHDT, CDR2 YYEEEE. This CDR3 region has 14 residues. Trimming shortened V by 2 bases and J by 2 bases, and 11 bases separated the two germline ends. The CDR3 region has the DNA TGTGCCAGCAGCTTTGGGACGGTCGCCTACGAGCAGTACTTC. Protein: CASSFGTVAYEQYF.

The chain recombines TRBV27 with TRBJ2-7, with TRBD2 matching over 14 bases. Germline V gives CDR1 MNHEY, CDR2 SMNVEV (reference sequence). The CDR3 sequence is 19 residues long. Germline trimming cut 6 bases from V and 2 bases from J; bases unmatched to any gene: 15. The DNA for the CDR3 is TGTGCCAGCAGCTGGGCGGTGGGACTAGCGGGAGACCTGGCCTACGAGCAGTACTTC. Its protein is CASSWAVGLAGDLAYEQYF.

The V gene is TRBV11-2, the J gene TRBJ2-7, with TRBD2 matching over 13 bases. Germline loops: CDR1 SGHAT, CDR2 FQNNGV. The length of the CDR3 is 16 residues. V was pared by 5 bases and J by 7 bases, with 11 bases of the junction left unmatched. CDR3 loop: CASSPPGTSGVREQYF. The CDR3 nucleotides read TGTGCCAGCAGCCCCCCGGGGACTAGCGGGGTGAGGGAGCAGTACTTC.

The chain uses TRBV27 and TRBJ2-7; 8 nucleotides align to TRBD2. There are 16 residues in the CDR3. Per germline, CDR1 MNHEY and CDR2 SMNVEV (reference sequence). With 4 bases clipped from V and 2 bases from J, the junction kept 10 bases outside the gene matches. The CDR3 loop is CASSSAGGLLTYEQYF. CDR3 bases: TGTGCCAGCAGTTCCGCGGGGGGCCTTCTTACCTACGAGCAGTACTTC.

The V call is TRBV5-6, the J call TRBJ2-7; TRBD2 aligns across 12 bases. CDR3 size: 15 residues. The J segment lost 6 bases and the V segment lost 4 bases, leaving 8 bases of the junction unmatched. Germline assignment: CDR1 SGHDT and CDR2 YYEEEE. The CDR3 DNA sequence: TGTGCCAGCAGCCGTCATGGACTAGCGGGACCCGAGCAGTACTTC. This codes for CASSRHGLAGPEQYF.

CDR3: CASSPYTGGHTEAFF. Written as DNA, the CDR3 is TGTGCCAGCAGTCCGTACACAGGGGGCCACACTGAAGCTTTCTTT. The rearrangement links TRBV27 to TRBJ1-1; 9 nucleotides agree with TRBD1. The CDR3 totals 15 residues. The V gene's germline CDR1 is MNHEY and CDR2 SMNVEV (reference sequence). V shed 5 bases and J 3 bases; nucleotides not matched to a gene: 7.

The J gene is TRBJ1-5, the V gene TRBV5-8; no clear D gene. Germline CDR1 reads SGHTS; CDR2 reads YDEGEE. This CDR3 has 11 residues. The germline V and J ends were trimmed by 4 bases and 9 bases, with 8 bases remaining between them. This chain's CDR3 is CASSPGGPQHF. DNA of the CDR3: TGTGCCAGCAGCCCAGGTGGGCCCCAGCATTTT. The full variable domain, with the rest looked up from reference TRBV5-8 and TRBJ1-5, is EAGVTQSPTHLIKTRGQQATLRCSPISGHTSVYWYQQALGLGLQFLLWYDEGEERNRGNFPPRFSGRQFPNYSSELNVNALELEDSALYLCASSPGGPQHFGDGTRLSIL.